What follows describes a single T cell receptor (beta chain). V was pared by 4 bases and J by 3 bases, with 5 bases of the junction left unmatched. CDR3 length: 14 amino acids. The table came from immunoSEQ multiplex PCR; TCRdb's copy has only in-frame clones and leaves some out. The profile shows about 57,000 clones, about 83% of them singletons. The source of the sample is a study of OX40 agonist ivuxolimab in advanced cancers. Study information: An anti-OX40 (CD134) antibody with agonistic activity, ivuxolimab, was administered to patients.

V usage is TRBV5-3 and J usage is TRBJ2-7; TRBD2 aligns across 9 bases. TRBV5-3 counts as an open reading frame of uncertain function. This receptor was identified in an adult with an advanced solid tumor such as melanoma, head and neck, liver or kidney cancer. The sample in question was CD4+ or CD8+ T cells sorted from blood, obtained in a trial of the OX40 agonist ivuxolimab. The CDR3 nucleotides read TGTGCCAGAAGCCGGACTAGCGTCCTCTACGAGCAGTACTTC. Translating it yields CARSRTSVLYEQYF.